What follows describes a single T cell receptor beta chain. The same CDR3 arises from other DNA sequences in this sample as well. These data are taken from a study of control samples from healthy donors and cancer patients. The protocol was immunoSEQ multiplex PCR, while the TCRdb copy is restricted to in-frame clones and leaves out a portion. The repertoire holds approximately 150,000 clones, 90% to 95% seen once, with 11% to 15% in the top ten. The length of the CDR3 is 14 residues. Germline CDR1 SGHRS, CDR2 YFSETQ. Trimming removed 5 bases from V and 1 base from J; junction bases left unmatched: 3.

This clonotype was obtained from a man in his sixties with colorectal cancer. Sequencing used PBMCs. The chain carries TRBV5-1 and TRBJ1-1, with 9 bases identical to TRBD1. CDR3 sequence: CASSSGQGNTEAFF. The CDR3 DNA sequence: TGCGCCAGCAGTTCGGGACAGGGGAACACTGAAGCTTTCTTT.